This TCR beta chain was recorded in a study of blood T cell repertoires in COVID-19. Study in general: Researchers got acute and convalescent COVID-19 samples from the United States, Italy and Spain.

In the source study's methods: Amplification with reference gene primers provided the estimates of nucleated cell counts. Assay used: immunoSEQ multiplex PCR; TCRdb lists only in-frame clones, some missing. The V and J calls and clone size come from that table; D and trimming were worked out from the DNA. The repertoire holds under 200,000 clones, with about 80% as singletons. The CDR3 loop spans 13 amino acids. The germline V gene encodes CDR1 SGHTA and CDR2 FQGTGA. V lost 5 bases and J lost 1, with 8 bases in between. This clone has just one count. Sequencing input: peripheral blood. The chain has TRBV7-3 and TRBJ1-1; D remains unclear. The clonotype was recovered from a man between 60 and 70 years old with acute or convalescent COVID-19. CDR3 in DNA: TGTGCCAGCAGCCGTGCAGGGAACACTGAAGCTTTCTTT. Translated: CASSRAGNTEAFF.